These T cell receptor beta chains were read from a single sample in a study of spatial heterogeneity in lung cancer. TCRdb reprocessed the 5' RACE reads with MiXCR, giving one entry per CDR3 protein. The sample lists about 4,900 distinct CDR3 sequences; about 23% were seen once. The sample here was lung tumor tissue, taken at surgery. Receptors were obtained from a male donor with early-stage non-small cell lung cancer. The CDR3 runs from the conserved cysteine through the conserved F or W. Each record gives: D gene, clone size, J gene, V gene, CDR3 DNA, CDR3 protein. The D gene is left open where the match is weak. Clone sizes are given selectively: once, few, many, or a class where the clone is expanded.

>.|.|TRBJ2-1|TRBV20-1
TGCAGTGCTAGAGATTTGCAGGGGAGTGAGCAGTTCTTC
CSARDLQGSEQFF
>.|medium-sized|TRBJ1-2|TRBV29-1
TGCAGCGCGCTGGATTCCGCTTATGGCTACACCTTC
CSALDSAYGYTF
>TRBD2|medium-sized|TRBJ2-1|TRBV18
TGTGCCAGCTCACCATTTGGCCCGGGACTAGCGAAGGCCCATGAGCAGTTCTTC
CASSPFGPGLAKAHEQFF
>.|.|TRBJ2-3|TRBV20-1
TGCAGTGCTAACCTATTAGCGGAGCATACGCAGTATTTT
CSANLLAEHTQYF
>TRBD2|.|TRBJ2-7|TRBV5-1
TGCGCCAGCAGCACGATGACTAGCGGGAGCGATGAGCAGTACTTC
CASSTMTSGSDEQYF
>TRBD1|medium-sized|TRBJ2-3|TRBV6-2/TRBV6-3
TGTGCCAGCAGCACCGTCGACAGGGCGCCAAATACGCAGTATTTT
CASSTVDRAPNTQYF
>.|medium-sized|TRBJ2-5|TRBV4-1
TGCGCCAGCAGTTTCCCTGAGGGACCCCAGTACTTC
CASSFPEGPQYF
>.|few|TRBJ2-3|TRBV20-1
TGCAGTGCTAGAGTCTCGGCTAGCAAAACAGATACGCAGTATTTT
CSARVSASKTDTQYF
>.|medium-sized|TRBJ1-5|TRBV6-1
TGTGCCAGCAGTGGATTCGGTCAGGCGGGTCAGCCCCAGCATTTT
CASSGFGQAGQPQHF
>.|few|TRBJ2-7|TRBV7-9
TGTGCCAGCAGCCCATCTACAGGGAACTACGAGCAGTACTTC
CASSPSTGNYEQYF
>TRBD2|few|TRBJ2-3|TRBV25-1
TGTGCCAGCAGTTCTCGATCGGTAGGCGGGAGTTTCACAGATACGCAGTATTTT
CASSSRSVGGSFTDTQYF
>.|few|TRBJ2-1|TRBV20-1
TGCAGTGCTAGAGAAAATTTGAATGAGCAGTTCTTC
CSARENLNEQFF
>.|.|TRBJ1-2|TRBV28
TGTGCCAGCAAGACAGGTCGGGGCTACACCTTC
CASKTGRGYTF
>TRBD2|.|TRBJ2-1|TRBV20-1
TGCAGTGCTAGAGACGCTAGCGGGAGCGACAATGAGCAGTTCTTC
CSARDASGSDNEQFF
>.|few|TRBJ1-6|TRBV5-5
TGTGCCAGCAGCTTAAGTGCAGGGCTTCGGAATTCACCCCTCCACTTT
CASSLSAGLRNSPLHF
>TRBD2|many|TRBJ2-1|TRBV28
TGTGCCAGCAAGTCTAGCGGGAGGGTTGTGTATGAGCAGTTCTTC
CASKSSGRVVYEQFF
>TRBD2|medium-sized|TRBJ2-5|TRBV5-1
TGCGCCAGCAGCACCTCTAGCGGGGGGAAACAAGAGACCCAGTACTTC
CASSTSSGGKQETQYF
>.|medium-sized|TRBJ2-1|TRBV5-1
TGCGCCAGCTGGGGGCCAGACAGTTACAATGAGCAGTTCTTC
CASWGPDSYNEQFF
>.|medium-sized|TRBJ2-6|TRBV5-1
TGCGCCAGCAGCGATGGTCCGACGAGCTCTGGGGCCAACGTCCTGACTTTC
CASSDGPTSSGANVLTF
>TRBD2|many|TRBJ2-2|TRBV7-2
TGTGCCAGCAGCTTTGGCGGGAGCACCACCGGGGAGCTGTTTTTT
CASSFGGSTTGELFF
>TRBD2|.|TRBJ2-7|TRBV28
TGTGCCAGCAGTTTGATAGCGGGCTACGAGCAGTACTTC
CASSLIAGYEQYF
>TRBD2|few|TRBJ2-3|TRBV7-2
TGTGCCAGCAGCCCCGGGACTAGCGGCAATACGCAGTATTTT
CASSPGTSGNTQYF
>.|few|TRBJ1-6|TRBV20-1
TGCAGTGCTAGAGATTCGAGGGGGGATAATTCACCCCTCCACTTT
CSARDSRGDNSPLHF
>.|large|TRBJ2-6|TRBV18
TGTGCCAGCTCAGACGGACAGTTCTCTGGGGCCAACGTCCTGACTTTC
CASSDGQFSGANVLTF
>.|few|TRBJ2-1|TRBV11-2
TGTGCCAGCAGCCTGATGTGGCGTAATGAGCAGTTCTTC
CASSLMWRNEQFF
>TRBD2|few|TRBJ2-3|TRBV14
TGTGCCAGCAGACTCACCGGGACTAGCAGAGATACGCAGTATTTT
CASRLTGTSRDTQYF
>TRBD2|medium-sized|TRBJ2-3|TRBV29-1
TGCAGCGCCATAGCGGGTACAGATACGCAGTATTTT
CSAIAGTDTQYF
>.|medium-sized|TRBJ2-7|TRBV2
TGTGCCAGCACCCGAATGGACAGCTACGAGCAGTACTTC
CASTRMDSYEQYF
>.|few|TRBJ1-4|TRBV9
TGTGCCAGCAGCGGCAGAGCTGGTAATGAAAAACTGTTTTTT
CASSGRAGNEKLFF
>.|few|TRBJ2-3|TRBV4-1
TGCGCCAGCAGCCAAGATCCGACGGACATCACAGATACGCAGTATTTT
CASSQDPTDITDTQYF
>TRBD2|many|TRBJ2-1|TRBV9
TGTGCCAGCAGCGTAGAGACTAGCGGAAATGAGCAGTTCTTC
CASSVETSGNEQFF
>TRBD2|.|TRBJ2-7|TRBV9
TGTGCCAGCAGCCCTTATAGCGGGACTTTCGGCGAGCAGTACTTC
CASSPYSGTFGEQYF
>TRBD1|many|TRBJ2-5|TRBV11-2
TGTGCCAGCAGCTTCCAGGACAGGGGGGAGACCCAGTACTTC
CASSFQDRGETQYF
>.|.|TRBJ1-1|TRBV27
TGTGCCAGCAGCTTAGTGGGGGGCACTGAAGCTTTCTTT
CASSLVGGTEAFF
>.|few|TRBJ2-5|TRBV4-3
TGCGCCAGCAGCCAAGAACGGTCAGTCCTGTACCAAGAGACCCAGTACTTC
CASSQERSVLYQETQYF
>TRBD1|few|TRBJ1-5|TRBV18
TGTGCCAGCTCACCCAGGGGAGGGGGCCGTAACAATCAGCCCCAGCATTTT
CASSPRGGGRNNQPQHF
>.|medium-sized|TRBJ1-1|TRBV28
TGTGCCAGCAGAGGAGGTCATCAGGGCACTGAAGCTTTCTTT
CASRGGHQGTEAFF
>TRBD2|many|TRBJ2-1|TRBV12-3/TRBV12-4
TGTGCCAGCAGTCTCCCGGGACTAGCGGAATTGCAGTTCTTC
CASSLPGLAELQFF
>.|many|TRBJ2-3|TRBV24-1
TGTGCCACCAGTGATCCACGTAGTCCTAGCACAGATACGCAGTATTTT
CATSDPRSPSTDTQYF
>TRBD1|few|TRBJ2-2|TRBV2
TGTGCCAGCACCCTCACGACAGGGGACACCGGGGAGCTGTTTTTT
CASTLTTGDTGELFF
>TRBD2|medium-sized|TRBJ2-7|TRBV3-1
TGTGCCAGCAGCCAAGGGACTAGCGATTACTACGAGCAGTACTTC
CASSQGTSDYYEQYF
>TRBD2|.|TRBJ2-1|TRBV28
TGTGCCAGCAGTCCGCTAGCGGGAGCGCCATCCTACAATGAGCAGTTCTTC
CASSPLAGAPSYNEQFF
>.|.|TRBJ2-7|TRBV6-6
TGTGCCAGCAGTGGGGCGGCACAGGGTAACTACGAGCAGTACTTC
CASSGAAQGNYEQYF
>.|few|TRBJ1-5|TRBV20-1
TGCAGTGCTAGAGACCCTTACAGGGCTCCTCAGCCCCAACATTTT
CSARDPYRAPQPQHF
>.|.|TRBJ2-1|TRBV7-2
TGTGCCAGCAGCTTCTTGCAGGGTACTGAGCAGTTCTTC
CASSFLQGTEQFF
>.|few|TRBJ2-2|TRBV20-1
TGCAGTGCAAGCAAAGACGCGAACACCGGGGAGCTGTTTTTT
CSASKDANTGELFF
>.|few|TRBJ1-2|TRBV3-1
TGTGCCAGCAGCCAAGATATAGAGGGTATCCGGGCCCATGGCTACACCTTC
CASSQDIEGIRAHGYTF
>.|few|TRBJ2-6|TRBV10-3
TGTGCCATCAGTGATCAGGGAGCTGGGGCCAACGTCCTGACTTTC
CAISDQGAGANVLTF
>.|.|TRBJ2-2|TRBV6-5
TGTGCCAGCAGGCAGGGATCGGCGAACACCGGGGAGCTGTTTTTT
CASRQGSANTGELFF
>.|.|TRBJ2-2|TRBV14
TGTGCCAGCAGCCAGCAGCCCACCGGGGAGCTGTTTTTT
CASSQQPTGELFF
>TRBD1|many|TRBJ2-3|TRBV7-6
TGTGCCAGCAGCGAACACAGGGGCGACACAGATACGCAGTATTTT
CASSEHRGDTDTQYF
>.|.|TRBJ2-7|TRBV28
TGTGCCAGCAAGATCGGGTCCAGTCCCTCCTACGAGCAGTACTTC
CASKIGSSPSYEQYF